The 5 T cell receptor beta chains below all came from one sample that was sequenced in a study of T cell responses to AZD1222 COVID-19 vaccine. Here immunoSEQ multiplex PCR was the method, and the copy in TCRdb shows in-frame clones only, minus some. The data contain 200,000 or so clones, over 85% of them singletons. Material: peripheral blood, obtained 28 days after the second AZD1222 dose. The source of these receptors is an adult who received the AZD1222 COVID-19 vaccine.

The CDR3 spells CASSRGSGRGWSSYEQYF. DNA of the CDR3: TGTGCCAGCAGCCGGGGTAGCGGTCGAGGTTGGAGCTCCTACGAGCAGTACTTC. The chain joins TRBV13 to TRBJ2-7; D might be TRBD2 (6 bases). Trimming removed 5 bases from V and 0 bases from J, with 23 bases in between. The germline V gene has CDR1 PRHDT and CDR2 FYEKMQ (reference sequence). The CDR3 sequence is 18 residues long.

V gene TRBV2 combines with J gene TRBJ1-5; the D gene is possibly TRBD1 (6 bases). This CDR3 comprises 20 residues. Trimming pared 7 bases from V and 0 bases from J, leaving 28 bases between. CDR1 is SNHLY, CDR2 FYNNEI, per germline. The CDR3 DNA follows: TGTGCCAGCAAATTAATGGGGGGCCCTTTCCCCCCCTATAGCAATCAGCCCCAGCATTTT. This translates into CASKLMGGPFPPYSNQPQHF. The full variable domain, with the rest looked up from reference TRBV2 and TRBJ1-5, is EPEVTQTPSHQVTQMGQEVILRCVPISNHLYFYWYRQILGQKVEFLVSFYNNEISEKSEIFDDQFSVERPDGSNFTLKIRSTKLEDSAMYFCASKLMGGPFPPYSNQPQHFGDGTRLSIL.

V and J are TRBV3-1 (or the pseudogene TRBV3-2) and TRBJ1-1; weak D call: TRBD1 (6 bases). Germline assignment: CDR1 LGHDT and CDR2 YNNKEL (reference sequence). V lost 4 bases to trimming and J lost 7 bases, with 16 bases between them. CDR3 length: 14 residues. The CDR3: CASSRQPGQFEAFF. CDR3 bases: TGTGCCAGCAGCCGGCAACCCGGACAGTTTGAAGCTTTCTTT.

The chain is built from TRBV11-2 and TRBJ1-1; 8 bases are a match to TRBD1. Germline trimming cut 5 bases from V and 3 bases from J; bases unmatched to any gene: 11. There are 16 residues in the CDR3. Germline CDR1 is SGHAT and CDR2 is FQNNGV. CDR3: CASSHRRTGGDTEAFF. CDR3 nucleotides: TGTGCCAGCAGCCACCGGCGCACAGGGGGGGACACTGAAGCTTTCTTT.

V gene TRBV24-1 combines with J gene TRBJ2-2, with D uncertain. The CDR3 spans 13 residues. Germline V gene lookup returns CDR1 KGHDR and CDR2 SFDVKD. The V end lost 3 bases, the J end lost 13 bases, and 14 bases lay between the germline ends. The CDR3 DNA reads as TGTGCCACCAGTGATCCTGACCCCTCGGGGCTGTTTTTT. Translated, it gives CATSDPDPSGLFF.